Here is one TCR beta chain with its context. PCR amplification relied on 60 Vbeta primers (plus 13 Jbeta primers). Per the authors' pipeline: The authors later counted about 80 million unique TCR beta chains, roughly 11 million of them shared. Sequenced by immunoSEQ multiplex PCR; TCRdb stores in-frame clones only, minus some. V, J and clone size were drawn from that table, and D and trimming were deduced from the DNA. Here the sample spans 100,000 to 150,000 clones, roughly four fifths being singletons. This sample was included in a study of cytomegalovirus exposure and HLA in healthy donors. The specimen sequenced was PBMCs. The clonotype comes from a man between 18 and 35 years old in good health and CMV-seronegative.

CDR3 nucleotide sequence: TGTGCCAGCAGCGTAGCAACAGCAAACTATGGCTACACCTTC. This encodes CASSVATANYGYTF. V usage is TRBV9 and J usage is TRBJ1-2; D uncertain. The CDR3 runs to 14 residues. Germline V CDR1 and CDR2: SGDLS, YYNGEE. V dropped 0 bases and J dropped 2 bases, with 8 bases sitting between them.